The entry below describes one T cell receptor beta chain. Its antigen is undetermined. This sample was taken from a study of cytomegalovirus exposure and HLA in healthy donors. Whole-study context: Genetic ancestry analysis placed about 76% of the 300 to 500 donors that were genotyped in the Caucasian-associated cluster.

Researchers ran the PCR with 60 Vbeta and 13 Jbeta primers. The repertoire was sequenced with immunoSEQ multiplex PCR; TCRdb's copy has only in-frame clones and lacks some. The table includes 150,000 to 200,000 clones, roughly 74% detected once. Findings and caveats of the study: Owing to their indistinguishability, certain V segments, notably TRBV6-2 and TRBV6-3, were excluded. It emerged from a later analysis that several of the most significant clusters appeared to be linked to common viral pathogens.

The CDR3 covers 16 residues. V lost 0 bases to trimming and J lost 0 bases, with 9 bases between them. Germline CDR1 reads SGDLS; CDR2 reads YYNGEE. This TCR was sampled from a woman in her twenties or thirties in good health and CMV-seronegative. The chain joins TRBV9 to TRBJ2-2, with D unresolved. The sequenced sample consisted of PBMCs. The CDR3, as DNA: TGTGCCAGCAGCGTAGGTAGCACCACGAACACCGGGGAGCTGTTTTTT. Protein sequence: CASSVGSTTNTGELFF.